Listed below are T cell receptor beta chains from one sample, sequenced in a study of neurological immune-mediated disorders. MiXCR, run by TCRdb on the 5' RACE reads, gives a single entry per CDR3 protein. This table holds roughly 71,000 distinct CDR3 sequences, almost 4% found once. Material: PBMCs. The receptors come from a young man with multiple sclerosis. Each CDR3 is given with its conserved first and last residue. D genes are given only for firm matches. Some rows have no size entry. The others give once, few or many, or a class for an expanded clone.

D gene | J gene | clone size | V gene | CDR3 protein | CDR3 DNA
. | TRBJ2-7 | many | TRBV27 | CASSLSTGFGYEQYF | TGTGCCAGCAGTTTATCAACAGGGTTTGGCTACGAGCAGTACTTC
. | TRBJ2-1 | many | TRBV20-1 | CSARDGGVRERIDEQFF | TGCAGTGCTAGAGATGGTGGAGTCAGGGAGAGGATCGATGAGCAGTTCTTC
TRBD1 | TRBJ2-2 | few | TRBV12-3/TRBV12-4 | CASSRGTEKTGELFF | TGTGCCAGCAGTCGTGGGACAGAGAAGACCGGGGAGCTGTTTTTT
TRBD2 | TRBJ2-2 | many | TRBV5-1 | CASSGGLARSLDGELFF | TGCGCCAGCAGCGGGGGACTAGCTCGCTCATTGGACGGGGAGCTGTTTTTT
TRBD1 | TRBJ2-1 | few | TRBV5-1 | CASSLAAGGYNGDEQFF | TGCGCCAGCAGCTTGGCCGCAGGGGGCTACAATGGGGATGAGCAGTTCTTC
. | TRBJ2-1 | many | TRBV27 | CASSLVGGSYNEQFF | TGTGCCAGCAGCTTAGTCGGGGGCTCCTACAATGAGCAGTTCTTC
. | TRBJ1-2 | many | TRBV5-1 | CASSLEVDGYTF | TGCGCCAGCAGCTTAGAGGTGGATGGCTACACCTTC
TRBD1 | TRBJ2-7 | many | TRBV5-5 | CASSSWTGKSYEQYF | TGTGCCAGCAGCTCCTGGACAGGAAAAAGCTACGAGCAGTACTTC
. | TRBJ1-2 | . | TRBV5-8 | CASSTGHHYGYTF | TGTGCCAGCAGCACGGGACACCACTATGGCTACACCTTC
. | TRBJ1-5 | many | TRBV5-1 | CASSAGLSNQPQHF | TGCGCCAGCAGCGCCGGACTCAGCAATCAGCCCCAGCATTTT
TRBD2 | TRBJ2-3 | many | TRBV9 | CASSVGNSGGLDTQYF | TGTGCCAGCAGCGTAGGGAATAGCGGGGGTTTAGATACGCAGTATTTT
. | TRBJ2-3 | many | TRBV5-1 | CASSSFTTSPSTDTQYF | TGCGCCAGCAGCTCCTTCACTACGAGTCCCAGCACAGATACGCAGTATTTT
. | TRBJ2-3 | many | TRBV7-2 | CASSPSSSTDTQYF | TGTGCCAGCAGCCCCTCTAGCTCCACAGATACGCAGTATTTT
. | TRBJ2-1 | many | TRBV10-1 | CASSMGGPDNEQFF | TGCGCCAGCAGTATGGGGGGACCGGACAATGAGCAGTTCTTC
TRBD1 | TRBJ2-1 | few | TRBV20-1 | CSARDRVHSYNEQFF | TGCAGTGCTAGGGACAGGGTCCACTCCTACAATGAGCAGTTCTTC
TRBD2 | TRBJ2-1 | many | TRBV7-7 | CASSPTSGGGKFF | TGTGCCAGCAGCCCTACTAGCGGGGGGGGAAAGTTCTTC
. | TRBJ2-3 | few | TRBV20-1 | CSARSWGDTQYF | TGCAGTGCTAGATCTTGGGGAGATACGCAGTATTTT
TRBD1 | TRBJ1-3 | many | TRBV5-1 | CASSWQGTGKENTIYF | TGCGCCAGCAGCTGGCAAGGGACAGGGAAAGAGAACACCATATATTTT
TRBD1 | TRBJ1-2 | many | TRBV5-6 | CASSTGGAASGGYTF | TGTGCCAGCTCCACAGGGGGCGCTGCTTCCGGTGGCTACACCTTC
. | TRBJ2-7 | many | TRBV12-3/TRBV12-4 | CASSLEGSEQYF | TGTGCCAGCAGTTTAGAAGGGAGCGAGCAGTACTTC
. | TRBJ2-1 | many | TRBV7-2 | CASSLYGVYNEQFF | TGTGCCAGCAGCTTATATGGCGTGTACAATGAGCAGTTCTTC
. | TRBJ2-7 | many | TRBV9 | CASSVGVGFYEQYF | TGTGCCAGCAGCGTAGGGGTCGGGTTCTACGAGCAGTACTTC
. | TRBJ1-5 | many | TRBV12-3/TRBV12-4 | CASGLGNQPQHF | TGTGCCAGCGGCCTGGGGAACCAGCCCCAGCATTTT
. | TRBJ2-3 | many | TRBV7-9 | CASSMGDTQYF | TGTGCCAGCAGTATGGGAGATACGCAGTATTTT
. | TRBJ2-6 | once | TRBV7-3 | CASSLDRLAGANVLTF | TGTGCCAGCAGCTTAGACAGGCTGGCAGGGGCCAACGTCCTGACTTTC
TRBD1 | TRBJ1-5 | many | TRBV5-8 | CASRFGTGWGNQPQNF | TGTGCCAGCAGGTTTGGGACAGGGTGGGGCAATCAGCCCCAGAATTTT
. | TRBJ1-2 | many | TRBV7-2 | CASSLSGTYYGYTF | TGTGCCAGCAGCTTATCCGGGACTTACTATGGCTACACCTTC
. | TRBJ1-2 | many | TRBV9 | CASSVAPGVSYGYTF | TGTGCCAGCAGCGTAGCTCCGGGGGTTTCTTATGGCTACACCTTC
. | TRBJ2-6 | . | TRBV19 | CASSRLGSGANVLTF | TGTGCCAGTAGTAGGTTGGGCTCTGGGGCCAACGTCCTGACTTTC
TRBD1 | TRBJ1-2 | many | TRBV5-1 | CASSSQGAHYGYTF | TGCGCCAGCAGCTCACAGGGGGCTCACTATGGCTACACCTTC
. | TRBJ2-5 | many | TRBV20-1 | CSAHPGGAQETQYF | TGCAGTGCTCATCCCGGCGGAGCTCAAGAGACCCAGTACTTC
TRBD2 | TRBJ2-5 | many | TRBV5-6 | CASSWTSGVQETQYF | TGTGCCAGCAGTTGGACTAGCGGGGTACAAGAGACCCAGTACTTC
. | TRBJ2-2 | few | TRBV5-1 | CASSPLTRANTGELFF | TGCGCCAGCAGCCCACTTACTAGGGCGAACACCGGGGAGCTGTTTTTT